One and the same sample provided the 12 T cell receptor beta chains below, sequenced in a study of siplizumab effects on memory and regulatory T cells. Sequencing was performed with immunoSEQ multiplex PCR; in TCRdb, only in-frame clones are kept and a portion is missing. Of some 97,000 clones detected, about 91% appear once; the ten largest clones hold 0.73%. The specimen sequenced was Tregs sorted from blood. The source of these receptors is a human donor in good health.

V gene TRBV27 combines with J gene TRBJ2-7; D gene uncertain. CDR1 is MNHEY and CDR2 is SMNVEV in the germline V gene (reference sequence). The ends were cut back, 6 bases at V and 5 bases at J, with 17 bases in the middle. This CDR3 contains 14 residues. CDR3 in amino acids: CASSSTTAQNEQYF. In DNA form, the CDR3 reads TGTGCCAGCAGCTCCACGACCGCCCAGAACGAGCAGTACTTC.

The chain joins TRBV18 to TRBJ2-5; D not resolved. The V end lost 1 base, the J end lost 2 bases, and 5 bases lay between the germline ends. The CDR3 runs to 13 residues. CDR1 is KGHSH, CDR2 LQKENI, per germline. The CDR3: CASSPRQQETQYF. The CDR3 DNA reads TGTGCCAGCTCACCACGGCAGCAAGAGACCCAGTACTTC.

The rearrangement links TRBV19 to TRBJ1-4, with D maybe TRBD1 (5 bases). CDR1 LNHDA and CDR2 SQIVND come from the germline V gene (reference sequence). Trimming shortened V by 3 bases and J by 0 bases, and 11 bases separated the two germline ends. The CDR3 spans 16 residues. The DNA for the CDR3 is TGTGCCAGTAGTATGACAGCCGTTGCAACTAATGAAAAACTGTTTTTT. As protein: CASSMTAVATNEKLFF.

The V gene is TRBV28, the J gene TRBJ2-5; 9 bases match TRBD1. This CDR3 contains 13 residues. Unmatched junction bases numbered 7, after V lost 9 bases and J lost 5 bases. Germline CDR1 reads MDHEN; CDR2 reads SYDVKM. The DNA for the CDR3 is TGTGCCAGTCGACAGGGGGGGTGGGAGACCCAGTACTTC. This codes for CASRQGGWETQYF.

The rearrangement joins TRBV5-1 to TRBJ2-1; D ambiguous. Trimming took off 7 bases at V and 6 bases at J, with 14 bases between the two ends. Germline CDR1 SGHRS, CDR2 YFSETQ. The CDR3 is 13 residues long. This CDR3 reads CASSNHNLNEQFF. CDR3 DNA: TGCGCCAGCTCCAATCACAACCTCAATGAGCAGTTCTTC.

The rearrangement joins TRBV19 to TRBJ1-3, with D possibly being TRBD1 (5 bases). Germline assignment: CDR1 LNHDA and CDR2 SQIVND (reference sequence). V was shortened by 7 bases and J by 0 bases, with 16 bases between the two germline ends. The CDR3 spans 16 residues. CDR3 DNA: TGTGCCAGTACCTCTGACAGATTATTCTCTGGAAACACCATATATTTT. Its translation: CASTSDRLFSGNTIYF.

The gene calls are TRBV19 and TRBJ1-2; D perhaps matches TRBD1 (6 bases). Germline lookup yields CDR1 LNHDA and CDR2 SQIVND (reference sequence). With 7 bases removed from V and 4 bases from J, the gap between germline ends came to 13 bases. CDR3 length: 13 residues. The CDR3 nucleotides read TGTGCCAGTAAATACAGGGCGGGCTATGGCTACACCTTC. It codes for CASKYRAGYGYTF.

J is TRBJ2-3 and V is TRBV18; weak D call: TRBD2 (5 bases). Germline loops: CDR1 KGHSH, CDR2 LQKENI. This CDR3 is built from 12 residues. Trimming shortened V by 6 bases and J by 6 bases, and 10 bases separated the two germline ends. The CDR3 is CASSPGGDTQYF. In nucleotides, the CDR3 is TGTGCCAGCTCTCCCGGCGGGGATACGCAGTATTTT. The full variable domain, with the rest looked up from reference TRBV18 and TRBJ2-3, is NAGVMQNPRHLVRRRGQEARLRCSPMKGHSHVYWYRQLPEEGLKFMVYLQKENIIDESGMPKERFSAEFPKEGPSILRIQQVVRGDSAAYFCASSPGGDTQYFGPGTRLTVL.

Only one count was recorded for this clone. CDR3 protein: CATILAGGPYEQYF. CDR3 coding DNA: TGCGCCACCATACTGGCAGGGGGACCCTACGAGCAGTACTTC. The V gene is TRBV10-2, the J gene TRBJ2-7; 7 bases agree with TRBD1. This CDR3 region has 14 residues. The ends lost 10 bases at V and 2 bases at J; junction bases unmatched: 11. The germline gives CDR1 WSHSY, CDR2 SAAADI.

V is TRBV7-2 and J is TRBJ2-7; no firm D call. Trimming took off 0 bases at V and 1 base at J, with 10 bases between the two ends. CDR1 SGHTA and CDR2 FQGNSA come from the germline V gene. The CDR3 loop spans 15 amino acids. CDR3 loop: CASSLAHLESYEQYF. Here the CDR3 DNA reads TGTGCCAGCAGCTTAGCGCACCTGGAGTCCTACGAGCAGTACTTC.

V usage is TRBV5-1 and J usage is TRBJ2-5; D perhaps matches TRBD2 (6 bases). Looked up from germline, CDR1 is SGHRS and CDR2 is YFSETQ. V dropped 0 bases and J dropped 4 bases, with 13 bases sitting between them. The CDR3 consists of 15 residues. CDR3 protein: CASSLVLDGGETQYF. The CDR3 nucleotides are TGCGCCAGCAGCTTGGTGCTAGACGGGGGAGAGACCCAGTACTTC.

This clone was observed a single time. The rearrangement uses TRBV2 and TRBJ2-1; D is possibly TRBD1 (6 bases). The CDR3 spans 13 residues. V lost 6 bases to trimming and J lost 4 bases, with 10 bases between them. Germline CDR1 SNHLY, CDR2 FYNNEI. The CDR3 protein is CASRTDSYNEQFF. The CDR3 bases are TGTGCCAGCAGGACGGACAGTTACAATGAGCAGTTCTTC. Variable domain in full (rest from reference TRBV2 and TRBJ2-1): EPEVTQTPSHQVTQMGQEVILRCVPISNHLYFYWYRQILGQKVEFLVSFYNNEISEKSEIFDDQFSVERPDGSNFTLKIRSTKLEDSAMYFCASRTDSYNEQFFGPGTRLTVL.